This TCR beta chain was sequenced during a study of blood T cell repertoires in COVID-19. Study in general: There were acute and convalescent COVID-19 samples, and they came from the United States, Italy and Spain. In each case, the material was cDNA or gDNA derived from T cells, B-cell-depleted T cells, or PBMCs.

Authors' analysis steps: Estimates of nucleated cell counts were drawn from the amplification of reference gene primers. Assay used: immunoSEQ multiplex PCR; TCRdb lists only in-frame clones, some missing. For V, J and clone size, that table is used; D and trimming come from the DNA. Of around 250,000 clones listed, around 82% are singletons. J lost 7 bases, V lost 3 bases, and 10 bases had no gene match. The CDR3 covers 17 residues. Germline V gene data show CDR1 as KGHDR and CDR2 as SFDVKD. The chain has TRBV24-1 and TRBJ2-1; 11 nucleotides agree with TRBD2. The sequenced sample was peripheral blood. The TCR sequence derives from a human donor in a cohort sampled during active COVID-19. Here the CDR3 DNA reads TGTGCCACCAGTGATCCGACTAGCGGGGCCTTCCGGAATGAGCAGTTCTTC. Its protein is CATSDPTSGAFRNEQFF.